The subject of this entry is one T cell receptor (beta chain). The data belong to a study of blood T cell repertoires in COVID-19. Study overall: Both acute and convalescent COVID-19 samples were obtained from the United States, Italy and Spain.

Study processing details: Reference gene primer amplification yielded estimated nucleated cell counts. Sequencing used immunoSEQ multiplex PCR; TCRdb keeps in-frame clones, though not all of them. That table furnishes V, J and clone size, whereas the DNA furnished D and trimming. The sample has under 200,000 clones; almost 90% are singletons. This clonotype was sampled from a young man with active or convalescent COVID-19. Material for sequencing was peripheral blood.

The CDR3, as DNA: TGTGCCTGGAGATCAACATTAGACAGCACTGAAGCTTTCTTT. Translation gives CAWRSTLDSTEAFF. This sequence joins TRBV30 and TRBJ1-1; possible D gene TRBD1, 5 bases. The V gene's germline CDR1 is GTSNPN and CDR2 SVGIG (reference sequence). This CDR3 is built from 14 residues. Deletions cut 3 bases from V and 4 bases from J, with 15 bases between.